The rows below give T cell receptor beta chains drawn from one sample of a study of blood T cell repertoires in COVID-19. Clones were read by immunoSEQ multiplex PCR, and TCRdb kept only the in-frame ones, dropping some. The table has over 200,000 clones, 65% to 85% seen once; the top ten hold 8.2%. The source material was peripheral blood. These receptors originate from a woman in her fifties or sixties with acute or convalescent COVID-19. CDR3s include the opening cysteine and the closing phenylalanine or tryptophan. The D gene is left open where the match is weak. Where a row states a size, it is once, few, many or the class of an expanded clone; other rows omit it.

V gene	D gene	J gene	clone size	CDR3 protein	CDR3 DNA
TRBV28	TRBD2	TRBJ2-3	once	CASRPGTSGGKATQYF	TGTGCCAGCAGACCCGGGACTAGCGGAGGCAAAGCTACGCAGTATTTT
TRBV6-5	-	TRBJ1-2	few	CAIKQGSYGYTF	TGTGCCATCAAACAAGGGAGCTATGGCTACACCTTC
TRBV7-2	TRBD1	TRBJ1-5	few	CASSLSGGTGWHF	TGTGCCAGCAGCTTAAGTGGGGGGACAGGTTGGCATTTT
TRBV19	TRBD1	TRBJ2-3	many	CASSRDRSTDTQYF	TGTGCCAGTAGCAGGGACAGGAGCACAGATACGCAGTATTTT
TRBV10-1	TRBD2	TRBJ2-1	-	CASSELAGGSYNEQFF	TGCGCCAGCAGCGAACTAGCGGGAGGCTCCTACAATGAGCAGTTCTTC
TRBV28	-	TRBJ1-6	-	CASSQGFWNNSPLHF	TGTGCCAGCAGCCAGGGGTTCTGGAATAATTCACCCCTCCACTTT
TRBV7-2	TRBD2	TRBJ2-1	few	CASSKLAGEQFF	TGTGCCAGCAGCAAGCTAGCGGGTGAGCAGTTCTTC
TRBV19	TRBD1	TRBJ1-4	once	CASRRTGKGEKLFF	TGTGCCAGTAGACGGACAGGGAAGGGGGAAAAACTGTTTTTT
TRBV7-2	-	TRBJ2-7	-	CASSLQRQYEQYF	TGTGCCAGCAGCCTCCAGCGGCAGTACGAGCAGTACTTC
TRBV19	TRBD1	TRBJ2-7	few	CASRDRGSEQYF	TGTGCCAGTAGGGACAGGGGGTCCGAGCAGTACTTC
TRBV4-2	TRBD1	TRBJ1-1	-	CASKRQGADTEAFF	TGTGCCAGCAAAAGACAGGGGGCGGACACTGAAGCTTTCTTT
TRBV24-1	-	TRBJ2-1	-	CATSDSGGGYFYNEQFF	TGTGCCACCAGTGATAGCGGAGGGGGCTATTTTTACAATGAGCAGTTCTTC
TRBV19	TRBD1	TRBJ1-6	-	CASSIERVRQGDSPLHF	TGTGCCAGTAGTATAGAGCGGGTCCGACAGGGAGATTCACCCCTCCACTTT
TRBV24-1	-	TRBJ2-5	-	CATSSSGETQYF	TGTGCCACCAGCTCCAGCGGGGAGACCCAGTACTTC
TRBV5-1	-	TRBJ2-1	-	CASSVSGAEHNEQFF	TGCGCCAGCTCTGTCTCAGGGGCAGAACACAATGAGCAGTTCTTC
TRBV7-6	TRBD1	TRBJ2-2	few	CASSLGQGGATGELFF	TGTGCCAGCAGCTTGGGACAGGGGGGCGCCACCGGGGAGCTGTTTTTT
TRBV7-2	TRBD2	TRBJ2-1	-	CASSLVISSGSNEQFF	TGTGCCAGCAGCTTAGTAATTTCTAGCGGGAGCAATGAGCAGTTCTTC
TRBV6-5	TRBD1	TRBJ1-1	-	CASSTRTGSEAFF	TGTGCCAGCAGTACACGGACAGGGAGTGAAGCTTTCTTT
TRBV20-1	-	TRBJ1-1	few	CSASRGKNTEAFF	TGCAGTGCTAGTCGGGGGAAGAACACTGAAGCTTTCTTT
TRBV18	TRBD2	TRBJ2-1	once	CASSLRLAGDNEQFF	TGTGCCAGCTCACTAAGACTAGCGGGGGACAATGAGCAGTTCTTC
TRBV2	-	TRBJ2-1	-	CASSPDKYNEQFF	TGTGCCAGCAGTCCTGACAAATACAATGAGCAGTTCTTC
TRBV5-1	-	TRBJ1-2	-	CASRSDSNYGYTF	TGCGCCAGCAGGTCGGACAGTAACTATGGCTACACCTTC
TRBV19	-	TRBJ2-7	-	CASSQSATGPTEF	TGTGCCAGTAGTCAAAGTGCAACAGGGCCAACCGAGTTC
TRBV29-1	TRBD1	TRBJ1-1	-	CSTDRGNTEAFF	TGCAGCACGGACAGGGGGAATACTGAAGCTTTCTTT
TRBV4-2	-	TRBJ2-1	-	CASSPPGVGNEQFF	TGTGCCAGCAGCCCACCGGGGGTGGGGAATGAGCAGTTCTTC
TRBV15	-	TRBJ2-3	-	CATSVGLGAPITDTQYF	TGTGCCACCAGCGTCGGCCTTGGGGCCCCGATCACAGATACGCAGTATTTT
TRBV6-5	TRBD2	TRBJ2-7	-	CASSYGGVYEQYF	TGTGCCAGCAGTTACGGGGGGGTCTACGAGCAGTACTTC
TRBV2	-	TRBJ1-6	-	CASKGSGGRAPLHF	TGTGCCAGCAAGGGGAGTGGGGGGAGAGCACCCCTCCACTTT
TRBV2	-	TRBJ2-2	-	CASRVGNANTGELFF	TGTGCCAGCAGGGTCGGGAACGCGAACACCGGGGAGCTGTTTTTT
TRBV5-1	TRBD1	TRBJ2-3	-	CASRPPTGSTDTQYF	TGCGCCAGCAGGCCACCGACAGGGAGCACAGATACGCAGTATTTT
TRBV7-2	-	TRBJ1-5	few	CASSSLGGAQHF	TGTGCCAGCAGCTCCTTGGGGGGAGCCCAGCATTTT
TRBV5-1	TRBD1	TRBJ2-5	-	CASSLWAPAPGQQETQYF	TGCGCCAGCAGCTTGTGGGCGCCGGCACCGGGACAGCAAGAGACCCAGTACTTC
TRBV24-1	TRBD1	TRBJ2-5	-	CATSDRTGGGETQYF	TGTGCCACCAGTGACCGTACAGGGGGAGGAGAGACCCAGTACTTC
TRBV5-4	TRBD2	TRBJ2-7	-	CASSLERGGSSYEQYF	TGTGCCAGCAGCTTGGAAAGGGGCGGGAGCTCCTACGAGCAGTACTTC
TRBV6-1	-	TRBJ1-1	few	CASSKELRGTRMNTEAFF	TGTGCCAGCAGTAAAGAACTCCGTGGGACAAGGATGAACACTGAAGCTTTCTTT
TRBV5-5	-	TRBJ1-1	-	CASSRDIWNTEAFF	TGTGCCAGCAGCAGGGACATATGGAACACTGAAGCTTTCTTT
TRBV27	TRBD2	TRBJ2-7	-	CASSRLPSGESYEQYF	TGTGCCAGCAGTCGGCTGCCTAGCGGGGAATCCTACGAGCAGTACTTC
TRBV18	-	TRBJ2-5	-	CASSPRQAEGETQYF	TGTGCCAGCTCACCTCGGCAGGCGGAGGGAGAGACCCAGTACTTC
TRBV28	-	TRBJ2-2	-	CASSVGESRTGELFF	TGTGCCAGCTCAGTGGGAGAATCGAGGACCGGGGAGCTGTTTTTT
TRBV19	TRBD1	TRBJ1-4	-	CASRRKQGMGEKLFF	TGTGCCAGTCGAAGAAAACAGGGGATGGGTGAAAAACTGTTTTTT
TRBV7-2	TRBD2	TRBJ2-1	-	CASSPYRLASGNEQFF	TGTGCCAGCAGCCCATATCGACTAGCGTCGGGCAATGAGCAGTTCTTC
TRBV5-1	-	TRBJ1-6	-	CASSSEGGLGSPLHF	TGCGCCAGCAGCTCCGAGGGTGGCCTTGGTTCACCCCTCCACTTT
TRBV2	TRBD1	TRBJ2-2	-	CASRDRGTGELFF	TGTGCCAGTCGGGACAGGGGAACCGGGGAGCTGTTTTTT
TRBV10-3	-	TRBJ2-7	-	CATRRGPQQYF	TGTGCCACCCGGAGGGGCCCCCAGCAGTACTTC
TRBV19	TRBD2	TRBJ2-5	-	CASSSTSGSGETQYF	TGTGCCAGTAGTAGTACTAGCGGGAGTGGAGAGACCCAGTACTTC
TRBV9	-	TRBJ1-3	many	CASNPEGGMGNTIYF	TGTGCCAGCAACCCAGAAGGGGGAATGGGAAACACCATATATTTT
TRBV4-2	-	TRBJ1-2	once	CASSQETGYGYTF	TGTGCCAGCAGCCAAGAAACAGGCTATGGCTACACCTTC
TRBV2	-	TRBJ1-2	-	CASRTQGDGYTF	TGTGCCAGCAGGACCCAGGGTGATGGCTACACCTTC
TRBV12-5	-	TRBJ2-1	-	CASASVGLPGDEQFF	TGTGCTAGTGCCTCTGTCGGATTACCAGGCGATGAGCAGTTCTTC
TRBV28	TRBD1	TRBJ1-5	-	CASSWGQGLTEPQHF	TGTGCCAGCAGTTGGGGACAGGGCCTCACAGAGCCCCAGCATTTT
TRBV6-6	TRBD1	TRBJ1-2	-	CASRRTGDAVYGYTF	TGTGCCAGCAGGCGGACAGGGGACGCAGTCTATGGCTACACCTTC
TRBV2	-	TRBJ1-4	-	CASRFNSATNEKLFF	TGTGCCAGCAGATTCAACAGTGCAACTAATGAAAAACTGTTTTTT
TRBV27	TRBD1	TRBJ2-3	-	CASSLRTGMSDTQYF	TGTGCCAGCAGTTTGCGGACAGGGATGAGCGATACGCAGTATTTT